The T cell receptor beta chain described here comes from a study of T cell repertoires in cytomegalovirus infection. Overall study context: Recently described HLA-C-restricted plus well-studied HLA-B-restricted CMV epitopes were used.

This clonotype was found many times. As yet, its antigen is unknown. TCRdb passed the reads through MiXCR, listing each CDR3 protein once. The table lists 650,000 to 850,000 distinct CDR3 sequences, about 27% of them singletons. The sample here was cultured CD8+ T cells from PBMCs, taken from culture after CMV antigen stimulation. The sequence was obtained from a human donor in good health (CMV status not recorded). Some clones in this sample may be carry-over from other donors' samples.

CDR3 loop: CASSLVSGADYNEQFF. DNA of the CDR3: TGTGCCAGCAGCTTAGTTAGCGGGGCCGACTACAATGAGCAGTTCTTC. The chain uses TRBV7-2 and TRBJ2-1, with 8 positions matching TRBD2. Looked up from germline, CDR1 is SGHTA and CDR2 is FQGNSA. J gave up 3 bases and V 1 base, and 5 bases lay outside the gene matches. The CDR3 has 16 amino acids. The variable domain in full, completed from reference TRBV7-2 and TRBJ2-1, reads GAGVSQSPSNKVTEKGKDVELRCDPISGHTALYWYRQSLGQGLEFLIYFQGNSAPDKSGLPSDRFSAERTGGSVSTLTIQRTQQEDSAVYLCASSLVSGADYNEQFFGPGTRLTVL.